This is a list of T cell receptor beta chains from one sample in a study of cytomegalovirus exposure and HLA in healthy donors. Produced via immunoSEQ multiplex PCR; TCRdb's table is partial and in-frame only. Of 150,000 or so clones detected, more than 70% appear once; the ten largest clones hold around 4.4%. The sequenced sample was PBMCs. Every receptor here comes from a woman aged 45-59 years in good health and CMV-seropositive. Both conserved end residues are trimmed from each CDR3. The order of the fields is J gene, D gene, V gene, CDR3 protein. The D gene is left open where the match is weak.

TRBJ2-1,NA,TRBV28,ASGNQGGGNEQF
TRBJ2-2,TRBD1,TRBV5-5,ASSWDRGNTGELF
TRBJ2-1,NA,TRBV9,ASSRGISYNEQF
TRBJ2-1,TRBD2,TRBV5-4,ASSPGLAGVGGNEQF
TRBJ2-3,TRBD1,TRBV7-2,ASTRTGSDTQY
TRBJ1-2,TRBD1,TRBV30,AWSIGGDYGYT
TRBJ1-4,NA,TRBV19,ASSIGSGRSNEKLF
TRBJ2-5,NA,TRBV4-1,ASSLRFGGRETQY
TRBJ2-5,TRBD2,TRBV7-2,ASSPLLAGVGEQY
TRBJ1-2,TRBD1,TRBV6-5,ASSTGTGGGGYT
TRBJ2-5,NA,TRBV7-3,ASSLNGGVYQETQY
TRBJ2-7,NA,TRBV5-1,ASSLEQGAGYEQY
TRBJ2-1,TRBD2,TRBV7-3,ASSPEGTGGYNEQF
TRBJ2-1,TRBD1,TRBV7-6,ASSLVGTGGNEQF
TRBJ2-1,NA,TRBV28,ASHPSWRTYNEQF
TRBJ2-5,TRBD2,TRBV5-1,ASHTRGGAETQY
TRBJ2-2,TRBD1,TRBV5-1,ASSLVRGSYGELF
TRBJ1-5,NA,TRBV28,ASTIGGSGMGGGNQPQH
TRBJ2-4,NA,TRBV7-2,ASSRRGGAKNIQY
TRBJ1-3,NA,TRBV19,ASEQGVGGNTIY
TRBJ1-4,NA,TRBV5-5,ASSSGQPNEKLF
TRBJ2-1,TRBD2,TRBV9,ASSVEAGGGNEQF
TRBJ2-7,NA,TRBV4-3,ASSQDNTGTYEQY
TRBJ2-2,NA,TRBV6-6,ASSSRVGELF
TRBJ2-1,NA,TRBV4-3,ASSQAVGRVGNEQF
TRBJ1-2,NA,TRBV2,ASIPAPGIYGYT
TRBJ2-7,NA,TRBV7-8,ASVVTGDEQY
TRBJ1-1,TRBD1,TRBV7-9,ASSQAGAGGTEAF
TRBJ1-2,NA,TRBV7-2,ASSLMRTQVYGYT